A single sample is the source of the 25 T cell receptor beta chains below, sequenced in a study of shared clonotypes between healthy human individuals. The protocol was immunoSEQ multiplex PCR, while the TCRdb copy is restricted to in-frame clones and leaves out a portion. This sample has over 850,000 clones; approximately 80% occur once, and the top ten carry 0.5% to 0.65%. The sequenced material came from memory CD4+ T cells from PBMCs. The subset was: CD45RA-negative fraction. Receptors originate from a man between 18 and 29 years old in good health. Some clones in this sample may be carry-over from other donors' samples.

V gene TRBV19 combines with J gene TRBJ1-5; the D is unclear. V lost 6 bases, J lost 2 bases, and 8 bases lay in between. Germline V CDR1 and CDR2: LNHDA, SQIVND (reference sequence). The CDR3 contains 13 residues. The CDR3 DNA is TGTGCCAGTAGCTGGGATGGCAATCAGCCCCAGCATTTT. The encoded protein is CASSWDGNQPQHF.

Concerning this clone itself: Other nucleotide sequences from this sample produce the same CDR3. This sequence joins TRBV2 and TRBJ2-3, with TRBD1 matching 7 bases. V trimming: 4 bases; J trimming: 3 bases; junction bases outside the gene matches: 1. Germline CDR1 reads SNHLY; CDR2 reads FYNNEI. CDR3 length: 13 amino acids. For the CDR3, the DNA is TGTGCCAGCAGTGGGGACAGTACAGATACGCAGTATTTT. This encodes CASSGDSTDTQYF.

This clone was detected only once. The V gene is TRBV7-8, the J gene TRBJ2-3; the D gene could be TRBD1 or TRBD2 (6 bases each). From germline, CDR1 is SGHVS and CDR2 FQNEAQ. CDR3 size: 14 residues. V gave up 5 bases and J gave up 4 bases, with 13 bases separating them. As DNA, the CDR3 is TGTGCCAGCAGCCCATGGGGGGCCGCAGATACGCAGTATTTT. Its translation is CASSPWGAADTQYF.

The V gene is TRBV7-2, the J gene TRBJ2-5; 7 bases agree with TRBD1. The J segment lost 1 base and the V segment lost 5 bases, leaving 7 bases of the junction unmatched. This CDR3 spans 15 amino acids. The germline V gene has CDR1 SGHTA and CDR2 FQGNSA. The CDR3 nucleotides read TGTGCCAGCAGCCCAAACCAGGGGGTCCAAGAGACCCAGTACTTC. It specifies CASSPNQGVQETQYF.

This chain links TRBV7-2 with TRBJ2-5; 8 bases agree with TRBD2. Germline CDR1 and CDR2: SGHTA and FQGNSA. CDR3 size: 14 residues. Trimming at V came to 5 bases and at J to 5 bases, leaving 7 bases not matched to a gene. DNA for the CDR3: TGTGCCAGCAGCCCCGGGGGGGGCGCGGAGACCCAGTACTTC. Protein product: CASSPGGGAETQYF. Using reference TRBV7-2 and TRBJ2-5 for the parts outside the CDR3, the full variable domain is GAGVSQSPSNKVTEKGKDVELRCDPISGHTALYWYRQSLGQGLEFLIYFQGNSAPDKSGLPSDRFSAERTGGSVSTLTIQRTQQEDSAVYLCASSPGGGAETQYFGPGTRLLVL.

This chain uses TRBV30 with TRBJ2-5; D perhaps matches TRBD1 (6 bases). Deletions cut 0 bases from V and 2 bases from J, with 13 bases between. The germline gives CDR1 GTSNPN, CDR2 SVGIG (reference sequence). CDR3 length equals 15 residues. The CDR3 DNA follows: TGTGCCTGGAGTGTACGGGGACACCCACAAGAGACCCAGTACTTC. It yields the protein CAWSVRGHPQETQYF.

The chain combines TRBV7-2 with TRBJ1-2; 8 bases align to TRBD1. V trimming: 3 bases; J trimming: 8 bases; junction bases outside the gene matches: 14. Germline CDR1 SGHTA, CDR2 FQGNSA. The CDR3 spans 16 residues. The CDR3 is CASSFLGGQGARGYTF. DNA for the CDR3: TGTGCCAGCAGCTTTCTGGGCGGGCAGGGGGCGCGGGGCTACACCTTC.

This chain uses TRBV7-8 with TRBJ2-7, with D unclear. The germline CDR1 and CDR2 sequences are SGHVS and FQNEAQ. CDR3 length equals 12 residues. Trimming took off 5 bases at V and 4 bases at J, with 9 bases between the two ends. Here the CDR3 DNA reads TGTGCCAGCAGCAAGGACCTATACGAGCAGTACTTC. Translation: CASSKDLYEQYF.

J is TRBJ2-1 and V is TRBV28, with 12 nucleotides matching TRBD1. The CDR3 contains 15 residues. Germline V gives CDR1 MDHEN, CDR2 SYDVKM. Trimming cost V 3 bases and J 8 bases; bases outside gene matches: 5. The CDR3 DNA reads TGTGCCAGCAGTTTGGGTGGGACAGGGGGCTATGAGCAGTTCTTC. Its protein product is CASSLGGTGGYEQFF.

A few counts support this clone. The chain has TRBV19 and TRBJ2-1, with D perhaps TRBD2 (6 bases). Between the trimmed V and J ends, which lost 9 bases and 7 bases, there was a span of 22 bases. CDR3 size: 15 residues. Germline V gene lookup returns CDR1 LNHDA and CDR2 SQIVND (reference sequence). CDR3 sequence: CASGGSELAWNEQFF. The CDR3 nucleotides are TGTGCCAGCGGAGGATCGGAGCTAGCGTGGAATGAGCAGTTCTTC.

The chain links TRBV7-8 to TRBJ2-4, with D hard to call. This CDR3 has 16 amino acids. Germline CDR1 is SGHVS and CDR2 is FQNEAQ. V was pared by 1 base and J by 8 bases, with 18 bases between. CDR3 nucleotides: TGTGCCAGCAGCTTAGGAGGCCCACTTGAAGGTTACATTCAGTACTTC. Amino acids: CASSLGGPLEGYIQYF.

The chain employs TRBV20-1 and TRBJ2-3; D remains ambiguous. The CDR3 sequence is 11 residues long. V was pared by 6 bases and J by 5 bases, with 9 bases between. CDR1 is DFQATT, CDR2 SNEGSKA, per germline (reference sequence). CDR3 in amino acids: CSAKIGDTQYF. The CDR3 region has the DNA TGCAGTGCAAAAATAGGAGATACGCAGTATTTT.

The V gene is TRBV5-4, the J gene TRBJ2-1; possibly TRBD1 for D (5 bases). Trimming shortened V by 2 bases and J by 5 bases, and 11 bases separated the two germline ends. The CDR3 runs to 14 residues. Germline V lookup: CDR1 SGHNT, CDR2 YYREEE (reference sequence). CDR3 residues: CASSFKDIHNEQFF. As DNA, the CDR3 is TGTGCCAGCAGCTTCAAGGACATTCACAATGAGCAGTTCTTC.

The chain is built from TRBV7-9 and TRBJ2-1, with 9 bases fitting TRBD2. This CDR3 has 15 residues. V was pared by 4 bases and J by 6 bases, with 7 bases of the junction left unmatched. From germline, CDR1 is SEHNR and CDR2 FQNEAQ (reference sequence). CDR3 loop: CASSSTGTSSNEQFF. The CDR3 DNA sequence: TGTGCCAGCAGCTCGACCGGGACTAGCTCCAATGAGCAGTTCTTC.

The V call is TRBV19, the J call TRBJ2-2; D is unresolved. The V gene's germline CDR1 is LNHDA and CDR2 SQIVND (reference sequence). CDR3 length: 14 residues. The V end lost 1 base, the J end lost 1 base, and 4 bases lay between the germline ends. The CDR3 sequence is CASSIVGNTGELFF. The CDR3 DNA is TGTGCCAGTAGTATAGTAGGGAACACCGGGGAGCTGTTTTTT.

Worth noting for this clone: A far larger clone is just one base off, so this is likely a read error. V and J are TRBV30 and TRBJ1-4; TRBD1 is a possible D gene (5 bases). The germline gives CDR1 GTSNPN, CDR2 SVGIG (reference sequence). The CDR3 extends over 13 amino acids. The CDR3 sequence is CARSVWGSGKLFF. The CDR3, as DNA: TGTGCCCGGAGTGTATGGGGGAGCGGGAAACTGTTTTTT.

V is TRBV5-1 and J is TRBJ1-2, with a weak D call TRBD1 (6 bases). CDR3 length equals 14 residues. V was cut by 4 bases and J by 6 bases, with 16 bases left in between. Germline CDR1 and CDR2: SGHRS and YFSETQ. Written as DNA, the CDR3 is TGCGCCAGCAGCCCCCGGCAGGGGAAGGATGGCTACACCTTC. Amino acid sequence: CASSPRQGKDGYTF. The whole variable domain, filled in from reference TRBV5-1 and TRBJ1-2, reads KAGVTQTPRYLIKTRGQQVTLSCSPISGHRSVSWYQQTPGQGLQFLFEYFSETQRNKGNFPGRFSGRQFSNSRSEMNVSTLELGDSALYLCASSPRQGKDGYTFGSGTRLTVV.

With regard to this clone: This CDR3 is also generated by other DNA sequences in the sample. V usage is TRBV28 and J usage is TRBJ1-2, with 7 bases lining up with TRBD1. The germline V gene encodes CDR1 MDHEN and CDR2 SYDVKM. The length of the CDR3 is 14 residues. V gave up 2 bases and J gave up 8 bases; unmatched junction bases: 8. The CDR3 region is CASSLTDRAGGYTF. CDR3 DNA sequence: TGTGCCAGCAGTTTAACCGACAGGGCAGGAGGCTACACCTTC.

For this clone: Other nucleotide sequences in the sample specify the same CDR3. This chain links TRBV15 with TRBJ2-1; D not resolved. The CDR3 spans 13 residues. Germline CDR1 LNHNV, CDR2 YYDKDF (reference sequence). The V end lost 0 bases, the J end lost 8 bases, and 8 bases lay between the germline ends. The CDR3 DNA reads TGTGCCACCAGCAGAGATCCGGGCGATGAGCAGTTCTTC. Amino acids: CATSRDPGDEQFF. Variable domain in full (rest from reference TRBV15 and TRBJ2-1): DAMVIQNPRYQVTQFGKPVTLSCSQTLNHNVMYWYQQKSSQAPKLLFHYYDKDFNNEADTPDNFQSRRPNTSFCFLDIRSPGLGDTAMYLCATSRDPGDEQFFGPGTRLTVL.

The count of this clone is one. CDR3 DNA: TGTGCCAGCAGTGAAGGTCCGGACAGGACCTATGGCTACACCTTC. Protein product: CASSEGPDRTYGYTF. The chain couples TRBV6-1 to TRBJ1-2, with 7 bases that match TRBD1. V shed 1 base and J 4 bases; nucleotides not matched to a gene: 6. The CDR3 loop spans 15 amino acids. Germline loops: CDR1 MNHNS, CDR2 SASEGT.

This clone has a count of ten or more. The V call is TRBV29-1, the J call TRBJ2-1, with 7 bases that match TRBD2. V shed 5 bases and J 6 bases; nucleotides not matched to a gene: 10. The CDR3 has 14 amino acids. Germline CDR1 SQVTM, CDR2 ANQGSEA. The CDR3 protein is CSVNGGSKSNEQFF. The CDR3 DNA reads TGCAGCGTTAATGGCGGGAGTAAGTCCAATGAGCAGTTCTTC.

This chain links TRBV18 with TRBJ1-4, with D possibly matching TRBD1 (5 bases). Trimming took 6 bases from V and 8 from J, leaving 19 bases between them. Germline lookup yields CDR1 KGHSH and CDR2 LQKENI. This CDR3 region has 15 residues. Here the CDR3 reads CASSLREGPGEKLFF. CDR3 DNA sequence: TGTGCCAGCTCGCTCCGGGAGGGACCCGGGGAAAAACTGTTTTTT.

This chain joins TRBV10-3 and TRBJ1-2; D is ambiguous. The V end was cut by 4 bases, the J end by 3 bases, with 9 bases between. Looked up from germline, CDR1 is ENHRY and CDR2 is SYGVKD. The CDR3 extends over 13 amino acids. Here the CDR3 DNA reads TGTGCCATCAGTGCCGGGCTCGACTATGGCTACACCTTC. Encoded protein: CAISAGLDYGYTF.

This clone was seen a handful of times. The chain carries TRBV6-6 and TRBJ1-4, with D perhaps TRBD1 (5 bases). This CDR3 is built from 15 residues. The germline V and J ends were trimmed by 2 bases and 4 bases, with 11 bases remaining between them. Germline lookup yields CDR1 MNHNY and CDR2 SVGAGI (reference sequence). The CDR3 DNA reads as TGTGCCAGCAGTTACCCCAGACAGCTTAATGAAAAACTGTTTTTT. Amino acids: CASSYPRQLNEKLFF.

This sequence joins TRBV7-9 and TRBJ1-3; the D is unclear. The CDR3 has 14 residues. Germline CDR1 is SEHNR and CDR2 is FQNEAQ (reference sequence). The V end was cut by 6 bases, the J end by 4 bases, with 13 bases between. The CDR3 region has the DNA TGTGCCAGCAGACCGAGGGAGGCCGGAAACACCATATATTTT. Its translation is CASRPREAGNTIYF.